This T cell receptor beta chain comes out of a study of T cell repertoires in cytomegalovirus infection. Study outcomes and limitations: Within the response measured ex vivo, HLA-C-restricted CMV-specific TCR beta clonotypes were dominant.

TCRdb reprocessed the reads with MiXCR, giving one entry per CDR3 protein. The sample lists fewer than 300,000 distinct CDR3 sequences, about 25% occurring once. This clonotype has a single count. What it binds is not known. The TCR originated in a human donor in good health (CMV status not recorded). Some clones in this sample may be carry-over from other donors' samples. The sequencing sample was made of PBMCs.

CDR3: CASSLLAGGPQYF. The CDR3 DNA follows: TGTGCCAGCAGCTTACTAGCGGGGGGACCACAGTACTTC. The chain employs TRBV7-2 and TRBJ2-5; 11 bases fit TRBD2. The V segment lost 2 bases and the J segment 11 bases; nucleotides outside the gene matches: 4. Germline V lookup: CDR1 SGHTA, CDR2 FQGNSA. This CDR3 has 13 amino acids.